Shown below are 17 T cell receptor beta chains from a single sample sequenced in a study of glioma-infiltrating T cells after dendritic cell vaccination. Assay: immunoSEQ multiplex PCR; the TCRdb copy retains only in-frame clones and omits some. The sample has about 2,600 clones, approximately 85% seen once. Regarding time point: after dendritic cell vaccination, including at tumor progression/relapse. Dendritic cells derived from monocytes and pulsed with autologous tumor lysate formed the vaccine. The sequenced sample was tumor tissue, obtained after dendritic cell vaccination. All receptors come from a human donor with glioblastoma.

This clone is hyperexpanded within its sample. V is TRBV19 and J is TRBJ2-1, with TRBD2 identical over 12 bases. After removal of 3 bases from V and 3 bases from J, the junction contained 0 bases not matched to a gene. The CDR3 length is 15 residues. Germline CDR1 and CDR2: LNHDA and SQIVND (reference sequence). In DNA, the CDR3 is TGTGCCAGTAGTATGACTAGCGGGAGCTACAATGAGCAGTTCTTC. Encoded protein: CASSMTSGSYNEQFF.

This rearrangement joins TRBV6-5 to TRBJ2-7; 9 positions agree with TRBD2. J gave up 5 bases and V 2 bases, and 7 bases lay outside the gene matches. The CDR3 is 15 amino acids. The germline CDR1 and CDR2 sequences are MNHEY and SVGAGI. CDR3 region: CASSYGRGGQDEQYF. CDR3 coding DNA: TGTGCCAGCAGTTACGGGCGGGGGGGCCAGGACGAGCAGTACTTC.

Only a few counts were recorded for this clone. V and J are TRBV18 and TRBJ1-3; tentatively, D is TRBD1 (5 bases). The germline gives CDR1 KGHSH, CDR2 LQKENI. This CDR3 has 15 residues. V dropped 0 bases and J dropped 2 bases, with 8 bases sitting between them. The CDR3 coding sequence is TGTGCCAGCTCACCACCGTCCAGGGCTGGAAACACCATATATTTT. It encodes CASSPPSRAGNTIYF.

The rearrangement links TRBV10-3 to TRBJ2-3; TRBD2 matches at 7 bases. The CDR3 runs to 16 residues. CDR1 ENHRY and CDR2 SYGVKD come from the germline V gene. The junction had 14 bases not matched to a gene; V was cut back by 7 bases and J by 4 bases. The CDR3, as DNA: TGTGCCATCACTGAAGGGACTATGCGACTCCCAGATACGCAGTATTTT. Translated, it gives CAITEGTMRLPDTQYF.

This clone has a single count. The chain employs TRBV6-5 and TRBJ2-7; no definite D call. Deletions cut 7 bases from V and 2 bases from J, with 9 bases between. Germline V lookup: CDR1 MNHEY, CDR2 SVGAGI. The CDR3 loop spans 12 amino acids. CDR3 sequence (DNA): TGTGCCAGCAAGAGCACTACCTACGAGCAGTACTTC. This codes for CASKSTTYEQYF.

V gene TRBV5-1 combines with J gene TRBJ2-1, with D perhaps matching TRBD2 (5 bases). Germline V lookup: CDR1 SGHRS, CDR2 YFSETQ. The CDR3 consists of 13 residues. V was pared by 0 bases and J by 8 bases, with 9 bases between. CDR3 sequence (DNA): TGCGCCAGCAGCTTGGTGGCGGGTTATGAGCAGTTCTTC. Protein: CASSLVAGYEQFF.

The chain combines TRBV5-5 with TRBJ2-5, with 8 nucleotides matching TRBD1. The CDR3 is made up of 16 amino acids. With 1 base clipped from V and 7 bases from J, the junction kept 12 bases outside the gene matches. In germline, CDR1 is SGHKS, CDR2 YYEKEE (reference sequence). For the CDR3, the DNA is TGTGCCAGCAGCTTGCAACAGGGGCAGGGGGCCGGGACCCAGTACTTC. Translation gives CASSLQQGQGAGTQYF.

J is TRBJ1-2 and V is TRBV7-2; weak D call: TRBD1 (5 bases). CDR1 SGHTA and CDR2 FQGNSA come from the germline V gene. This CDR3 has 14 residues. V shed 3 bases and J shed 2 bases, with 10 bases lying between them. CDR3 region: CASSFQGKNYGYTF. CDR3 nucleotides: TGTGCCAGCAGCTTCCAGGGAAAAAACTATGGCTACACCTTC.

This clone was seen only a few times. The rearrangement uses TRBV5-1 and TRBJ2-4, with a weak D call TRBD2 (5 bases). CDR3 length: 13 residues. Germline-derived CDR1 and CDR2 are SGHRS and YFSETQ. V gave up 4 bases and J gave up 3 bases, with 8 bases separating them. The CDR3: CASSIRDKNIQYF. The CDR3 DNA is TGCGCCAGCAGCATCCGGGACAAAAACATTCAGTACTTC.

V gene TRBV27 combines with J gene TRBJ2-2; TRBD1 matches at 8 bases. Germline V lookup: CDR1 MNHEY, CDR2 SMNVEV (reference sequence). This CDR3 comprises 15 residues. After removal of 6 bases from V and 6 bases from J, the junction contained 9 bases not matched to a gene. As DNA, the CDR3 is TGTGCCAGCAGGGTAGACAGGGGTATTGCCGGGGAGCTGTTTTTT. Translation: CASRVDRGIAGELFF.

Written as DNA, the CDR3 is TGTGCCAGCATCAAGACAGGGGGCTCCTATGGCTACACCTTC. This gives the protein CASIKTGGSYGYTF. The chain couples TRBV2 to TRBJ1-2; TRBD1 matches at 10 bases. CDR3 size: 14 residues. V trimming: 7 bases; J trimming: 4 bases; junction bases outside the gene matches: 6. Germline CDR1 SNHLY, CDR2 FYNNEI.

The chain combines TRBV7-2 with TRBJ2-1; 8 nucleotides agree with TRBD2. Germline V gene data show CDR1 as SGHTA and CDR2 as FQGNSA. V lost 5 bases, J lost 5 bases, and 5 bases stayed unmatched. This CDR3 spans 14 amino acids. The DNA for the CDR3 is TGTGCCAGCAGCGCCGGGGGGGCGGACAATGAGCAGTTCTTC. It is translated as CASSAGGADNEQFF. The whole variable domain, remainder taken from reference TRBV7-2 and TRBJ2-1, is GAGVSQSPSNKVTEKGKDVELRCDPISGHTALYWYRQSLGQGLEFLIYFQGNSAPDKSGLPSDRFSAERTGGSVSTLTIQRTQQEDSAVYLCASSAGGADNEQFFGPGTRLTVL.

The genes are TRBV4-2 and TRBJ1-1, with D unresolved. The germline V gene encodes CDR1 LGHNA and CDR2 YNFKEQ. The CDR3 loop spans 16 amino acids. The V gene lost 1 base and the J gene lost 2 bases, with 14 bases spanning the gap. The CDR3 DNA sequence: TGTGCCAGCAGCCAAGGCCTGAATATAGCAAACACTGAAGCTTTCTTT. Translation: CASSQGLNIANTEAFF.

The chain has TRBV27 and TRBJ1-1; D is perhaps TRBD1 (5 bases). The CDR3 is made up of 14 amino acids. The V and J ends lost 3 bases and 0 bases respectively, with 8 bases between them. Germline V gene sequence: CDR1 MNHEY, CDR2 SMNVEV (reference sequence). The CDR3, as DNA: TGTGCCAGCAGTTTCGGGGGGTTGAACACTGAAGCTTTCTTT. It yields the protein CASSFGGLNTEAFF.

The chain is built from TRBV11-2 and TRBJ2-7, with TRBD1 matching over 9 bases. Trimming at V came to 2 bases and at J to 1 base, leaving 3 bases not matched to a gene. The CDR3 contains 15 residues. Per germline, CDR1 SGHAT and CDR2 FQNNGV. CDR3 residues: CASSLFGQGSYEQYF. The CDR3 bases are TGTGCCAGCAGCTTATTCGGACAGGGGTCCTACGAGCAGTACTTC.

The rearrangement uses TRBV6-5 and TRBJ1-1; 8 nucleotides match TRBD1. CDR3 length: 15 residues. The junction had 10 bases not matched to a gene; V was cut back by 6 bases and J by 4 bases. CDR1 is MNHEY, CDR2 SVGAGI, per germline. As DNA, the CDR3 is TGTGCCAGCAGATTCCGAGACAGGGGAGTCACTGAAGCTTTCTTT. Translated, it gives CASRFRDRGVTEAFF.

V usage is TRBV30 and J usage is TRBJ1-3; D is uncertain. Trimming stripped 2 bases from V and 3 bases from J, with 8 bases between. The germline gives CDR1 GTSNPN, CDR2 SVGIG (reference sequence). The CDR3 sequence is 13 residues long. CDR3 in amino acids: CAWSNSNGNTIYF. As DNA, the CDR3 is TGTGCCTGGAGTAACAGCAATGGAAACACCATATATTTT.